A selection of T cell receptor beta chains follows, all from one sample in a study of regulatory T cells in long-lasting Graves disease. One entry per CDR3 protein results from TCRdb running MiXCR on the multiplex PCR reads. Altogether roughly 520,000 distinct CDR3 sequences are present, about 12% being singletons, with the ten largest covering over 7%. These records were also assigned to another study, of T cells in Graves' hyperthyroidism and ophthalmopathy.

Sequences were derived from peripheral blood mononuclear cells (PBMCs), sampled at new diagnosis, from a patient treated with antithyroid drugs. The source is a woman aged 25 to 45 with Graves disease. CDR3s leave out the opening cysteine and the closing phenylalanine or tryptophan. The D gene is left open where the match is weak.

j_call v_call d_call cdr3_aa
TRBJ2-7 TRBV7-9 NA ASSFETAEQY
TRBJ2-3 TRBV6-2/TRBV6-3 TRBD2 ASSYSPSGTDTQY
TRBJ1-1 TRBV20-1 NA SANRQGTEAF
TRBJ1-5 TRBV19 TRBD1 ASSMNRGQSDQPQH
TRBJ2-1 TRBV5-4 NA ASSFTGSDEQF
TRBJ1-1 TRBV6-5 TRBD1 ASSYFIRGRKKTEAF
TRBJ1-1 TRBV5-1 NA ASSGRRGLNTNTEAF
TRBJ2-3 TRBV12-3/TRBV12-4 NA ASSFFPDTQY
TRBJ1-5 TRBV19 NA ASSISGTSNQPQH
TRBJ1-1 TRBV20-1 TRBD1 SARPSDRDTEAF
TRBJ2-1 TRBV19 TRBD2 ASSDWAGGLSYNEQF
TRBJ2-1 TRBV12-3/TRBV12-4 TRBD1 ASSFRTGEPYNEQF
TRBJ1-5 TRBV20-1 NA SASLHRLGNQPQH
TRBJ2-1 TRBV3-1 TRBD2 ASSQEFVAGTNNEQF
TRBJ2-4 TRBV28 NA ASSLPARKFGLAKNIQY
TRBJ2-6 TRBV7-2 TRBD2 ASSFGGSSGANVLT
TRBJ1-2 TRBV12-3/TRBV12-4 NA ASSQGSQGNYGYT
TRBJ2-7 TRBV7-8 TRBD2 ASSSRQAASGRSIYEQY
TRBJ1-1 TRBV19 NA ASSRGGSAF
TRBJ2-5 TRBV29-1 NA SVDRGGEETQY
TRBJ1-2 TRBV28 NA AAGGGASDYGYT
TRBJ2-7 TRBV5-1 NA ASSLDYYSYEQY
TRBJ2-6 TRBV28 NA ASTTGSGANVLT
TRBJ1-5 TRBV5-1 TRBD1 ASSPGTGPLNQPQH
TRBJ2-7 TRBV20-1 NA SARGQPPWRIYEQY
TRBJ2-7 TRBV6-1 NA ASRNDIYEQY
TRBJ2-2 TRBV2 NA ASILAPRVGELF
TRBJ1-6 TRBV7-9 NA AIRIGNSPLH
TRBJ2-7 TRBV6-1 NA ASRFQGWHERY
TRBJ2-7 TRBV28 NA ASRPSSISYEQY
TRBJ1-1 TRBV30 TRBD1 AWTPQGQGRNTEAF
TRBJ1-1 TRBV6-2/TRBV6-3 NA ASHGHIVSVNTEAF
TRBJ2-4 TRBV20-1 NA SASPTPHIQY
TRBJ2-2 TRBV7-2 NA ASSLAFRVGTGELF
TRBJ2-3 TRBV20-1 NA SARIAGDHDTQY
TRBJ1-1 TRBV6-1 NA ASSDGGESSEAF